The 5 T cell receptor beta chains below all came from one sample that was sequenced in a study of T-cell reconstitution after alpha-beta-depleted transplantation in children. Preparation of the TCRbeta library was carried out with unique molecular identifiers. TCRdb reprocessed the PCR reads with MiXCR, giving one entry per CDR3 protein. The sample has approximately 190,000 distinct CDR3 sequences, approximately 8.4% seen once. The sample was PBMCs, mostly from graft donor cells, taken 360 days after TCRalphabeta/CD19-depleted stem cell transplant. The receptors stem from a male patient aged 2 to 10 who had a stem cell transplant for acute myeloid leukemia, so the T cells may come from the graft donor.

This clonotype occurred a few times. The V and J genes are TRBV12-3 or TRBV12-4 and TRBJ2-2; D perhaps matches TRBD1 (6 bases). The CDR3 length is 16 residues. V was cut by 0 bases and J by 4 bases, with 12 bases left in between. The CDR3 sequence: CASSLAQGTFTGELFF. CDR3 in DNA: TGTGCCAGCAGTTTAGCCCAGGGGACCTTCACCGGGGAGCTGTTTTTT.

The chain has TRBV10-3 and TRBJ2-1; D unresolved. There are 16 residues in the CDR3. CDR1 is ENHRY, CDR2 SYGVKD, per germline. V was pared by 4 bases and J by 0 bases, with 13 bases between. The CDR3 sequence is CAISGVRLSSYNEQFF. In DNA, the CDR3 is TGTGCCATCAGTGGCGTCCGACTGAGCTCCTACAATGAGCAGTTCTTC.

The chain joins TRBV20-1 to TRBJ1-5; no clear D. This CDR3 is 15 amino acids long. Trimming took 3 bases from V and 2 from J, leaving 14 bases between them. Germline-derived CDR1 and CDR2 are DFQATT and SNEGSKA (reference sequence). CDR3 DNA sequence: TGCAGTGCTAGTCCTACAGCGCCGGGCAATCAGCCCCAGCATTTT. It is translated as CSASPTAPGNQPQHF.

This clonotype has a count of ten or more. The genes are TRBV12-3 or TRBV12-4 and TRBJ2-5, with D possibly TRBD2 on 6 matching bases. The CDR3 sequence is 14 residues long. V lost 7 bases and J lost 10, with 22 bases in between. CDR3 in DNA: TGTGCCAGCAAGTCCTCCCGGGACCTCGGGAGCCAGTACTTC. Translated, it gives CASKSSRDLGSQYF.

This clonotype was seen repeatedly, ten times or more. The chain carries TRBV7-2 and TRBJ2-3; TRBD1 aligns across 7 bases. The V gene end was trimmed by 6 bases and the J gene end by 7 bases; junction bases not matched to a gene: 4. CDR3 length: 12 residues. Germline CDR1 SGHTA, CDR2 FQGNSA. For the CDR3, the DNA is TGTGCCAGCAGGCTGACAGGGAATACGCAGTATTTT. Its protein is CASRLTGNTQYF.